This TCR beta chain was sequenced in a study of regulatory T cells in long-lasting Graves disease. Study details: For under 3 months, newly diagnosed Graves' patients had been taking antithyroid drugs. Study results and caveats: Possibly, accuracy suffered from the small sample size.

Arm-PCR of CDR3 regions and iRepertoire HTBI primers were the basis on which TCR beta libraries were built. MiXCR was run by TCRdb on the multiplex PCR reads, yielding one entry per CDR3 protein. Among around 250,000 distinct CDR3 sequences listed, roughly a fifth were seen once. Time point reported: newly diagnosed GD, antithyroid drugs for less than 3 months. From RNA extracted from PBMCs, the TCR library was made. In germline, CDR1 is MNHNS, CDR2 SASEGT. CDR3 length: 13 residues. Trimming took 7 bases from V and 4 from J, leaving 12 bases between them. Comment on this clonotype: Its antigen is currently unknown.

V usage is TRBV6-1 and J usage is TRBJ2-3, with a possible D match to TRBD1 (6 bases). The sequence derives from a female donor with Graves disease. The sample here was peripheral blood mononuclear cells (PBMCs), taken at new diagnosis, from a patient treated with antithyroid drugs. CDR3 residues: CASNRDGPDTQYF. The CDR3 DNA follows: TGTGCCAGCAACAGGGATGGTCCAGATACGCAGTATTTT.